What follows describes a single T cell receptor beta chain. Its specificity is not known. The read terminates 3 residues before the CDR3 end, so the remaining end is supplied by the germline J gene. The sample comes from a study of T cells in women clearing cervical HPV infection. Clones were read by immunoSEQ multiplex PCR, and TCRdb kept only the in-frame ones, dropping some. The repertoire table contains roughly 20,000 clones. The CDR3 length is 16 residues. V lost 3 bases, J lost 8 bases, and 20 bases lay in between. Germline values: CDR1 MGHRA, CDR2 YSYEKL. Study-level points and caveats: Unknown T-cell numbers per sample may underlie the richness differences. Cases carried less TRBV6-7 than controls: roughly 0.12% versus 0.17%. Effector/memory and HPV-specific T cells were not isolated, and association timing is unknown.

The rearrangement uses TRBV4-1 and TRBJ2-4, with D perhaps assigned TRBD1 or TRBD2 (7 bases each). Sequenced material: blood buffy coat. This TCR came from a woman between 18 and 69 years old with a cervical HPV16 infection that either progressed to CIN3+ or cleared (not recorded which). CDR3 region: CASSQKSDREGYIQYF. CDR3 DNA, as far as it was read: TGCGCCAGCAGCCAGAAGAGCGACAGGGAGGGGTACATT.